This T cell receptor beta chain originates from a study of blood T cell repertoires in COVID-19. The CDR3 extends over 16 amino acids. Germline assignment: CDR1 SGHTA and CDR2 FQGNSA. The V and J ends lost 0 bases and 2 bases respectively, with 10 bases between them. Data came from immunoSEQ multiplex PCR; TCRdb stores just in-frame clones and leaves some out. The table lists almost 250,000 clones, more than 85% of them singletons. What was sequenced was PBMCs or T cells enriched from blood (not recorded which). V and J are TRBV7-2 and TRBJ1-4; no firm D call. The sequence came from a woman in her twenties or thirties who had recovered from COVID-19. The CDR3 sequence is CASSLAPGGTNEKLFF. Here the CDR3 DNA reads TGTGCCAGCAGCTTAGCCCCGGGTGGGACTAATGAAAAACTGTTTTTT.